This T cell receptor beta chain was captured by sequencing in a study of T cell repertoires in cytomegalovirus infection. Study results and caveats: It was HLA-C-restricted CMV-specific TCR beta clonotypes that dominated the response ex vivo.

This clonotype was counted only a few times. Its specificity is not known. This CDR3 has 18 residues. Per the germline V gene, CDR1 is SGHTA and CDR2 is FQGNSA. J was trimmed by 0 bases and V by 2 bases; bases with no gene match: 10. TCRdb recomputed calls from the reads with MiXCR, one row per CDR3 protein. In the table there are a few hundred thousand distinct CDR3 sequences, 20% to 30% of which are singletons. The rearrangement joins TRBV7-2 to TRBJ2-3; 8 nucleotides match TRBD1. The TCR was taken from a human donor in good health (CMV status not recorded). Some clones in this sample may be carry-over from other donors' samples. Sequenced here: cultured PBMCs, sampled from culture after CMV antigen stimulation. This CDR3 is CASSLRPNRGVSTDTQYF. CDR3 nucleotides: TGTGCCAGCAGCTTACGGCCCAACAGGGGGGTCAGCACAGATACGCAGTATTTT.